The 22 T cell receptor beta chains given below trace back to one sample, sequenced in a study of human T cells and chemical hapten exposure. Sample time point: patch test 2, 6 weeks after DPC sensitization. Stated treatment: therapeutic diphenylcyclopropenone sensitization with weekly scalp DPC. TCRdb called the RACE reads again in MiXCR, with one record for every CDR3 protein. The sample shows tens of thousands of distinct CDR3 sequences, 9.5% to 10% of them seen only once. The sample was whole blood, taken in connection with sensitization to the hapten diphenylcyclopropenone (DPC). These receptors all come from a woman in her forties or fifties with alopecia areata. Some clones in this sample may be carry-over from other donors' samples.

A few counts support this clonotype. The chain carries TRBV11-2 and TRBJ1-5; a possible D gene is TRBD1 (5 bases). Trimming cost V 1 base and J 0 bases, with 19 bases left between them. The CDR3 is 19 residues long. CDR1 is SGHAT and CDR2 is FQNNGV in the germline V gene. The CDR3 nucleotides are TGTGCCAGCAGCTTAGCCCGGGACTCGAGAATCAGTAGCAATCAGCCCCAGCATTTT. Amino acids: CASSLARDSRISSNQPQHF.

This clonotype was detected ten times or more. V gene TRBV10-3 combines with J gene TRBJ1-5; a possible D gene is TRBD1 (6 bases). Germline CDR1 and CDR2: ENHRY and SYGVKD. V lost 0 bases and J 1 base, leaving 13 bases between the germline ends. The CDR3 runs to 17 residues. The CDR3 here is CAISESQGVRSNQPQHF. The CDR3 nucleotides read TGTGCCATCAGTGAGTCACAGGGAGTGAGGAGCAATCAGCCCCAGCATTTT.

Ten or more counts support this clonotype. The genes are TRBV5-6 and TRBJ2-4; D is ambiguous. With 4 bases removed from V and 1 base from J, the gap between germline ends came to 18 bases. CDR3 size: 17 residues. Germline V CDR1 and CDR2: SGHDT, YYEEEE. This CDR3 reads CASSPYYGWAAKNIQYF. The CDR3 region has the DNA TGTGCCAGCAGCCCGTACTATGGGTGGGCGGCCAAAAACATTCAGTACTTC.

In DNA, the CDR3 is TGCGCCAGCAGCTTTACCCAGGGGAGCTACGAGCAGTACTTC. Protein: CASSFTQGSYEQYF. This chain joins TRBV5-1 and TRBJ2-7; tentative D call: TRBD1 (6 bases). V was clipped by 2 bases and J by 3 bases, with 12 bases between them. This CDR3 comprises 14 residues. Germline CDR1 is SGHRS and CDR2 is YFSETQ.

The chain employs TRBV10-3 and TRBJ2-7; no clear D. Germline CDR1 ENHRY, CDR2 SYGVKD. Deletions cut 3 bases from V and 3 bases from J, with 9 bases between. The CDR3 totals 13 residues. The CDR3 bases are TGTGCCATCAGTGATCCTCTACGCTACGAGCAGTACTTC. Its translation: CAISDPLRYEQYF.

This clonotype appeared many times. The genes are TRBV20-1 and TRBJ2-7, with D unclear. CDR3 length: 14 residues. Trimming cost V 6 bases and J 1 base, with 16 bases left between them. Germline loops: CDR1 DFQATT, CDR2 SNEGSKA (reference sequence). CDR3 in amino acids: CSAALASFSYEQYF. CDR3 DNA: TGCAGTGCCGCTTTGGCCTCGTTTTCCTACGAGCAGTACTTC.

This clonotype was recorded many times. This chain connects TRBV29-1 to TRBJ1-4, with a possible D match to TRBD1 (5 bases). The V and J ends lost 4 bases and 4 bases respectively, with 16 bases between them. This CDR3 is 15 amino acids long. Germline lookup yields CDR1 SQVTM and CDR2 ANQGSEA. The CDR3 protein is CSVAPSGRLNEKLFF. CDR3 DNA sequence: TGCAGCGTTGCCCCCTCGGGGCGCCTTAATGAAAAACTGTTTTTT.

The chain links TRBV6-1 to TRBJ2-5; 7 bases are shared with TRBD1. The J segment lost 1 base and the V segment lost 2 bases, leaving 7 bases of the junction unmatched. Germline V CDR1 and CDR2: MNHNS, SASEGT. The CDR3 consists of 16 residues. For the CDR3, the DNA is TGTGCCAGCAGTGAATTGACAGGGACGATCCAAGAGACCCAGTACTTC. Protein: CASSELTGTIQETQYF.

Note on this clonotype: The junction shows a germline mismatch at one end, possibly a read error. This chain links TRBV7-7 with TRBJ2-1; D is perhaps TRBD1 or TRBD2 (6 bases each). The CDR3 sequence is 15 residues long. Germline V gives CDR1 SSHAT, CDR2 FNYEAQ (reference sequence). CDR3 nucleotide sequence: TGTGCTAGCAGCTTATTAGAGGGGGGCTACAATGAGCAGTTCTTC. Its translation: CASSLLEGGYNEQFF. Complete variable domain (other parts from reference TRBV7-7 and TRBJ2-1): GAGVSQSPRYKVTKRGQDVTLRCDPISSHATLYWYQQALGQGPEFLTYFNYEAQPDKSGLPSDRFSAERPEGSISTLTIQRTEQRDSAMYRCASSLLEGGYNEQFFGPGTRLTVL.

This clonotype was seen ten or more times. The chain is built from TRBV5-1 and TRBJ1-2, with no clear D. V lost 0 bases and J 5 bases, leaving 8 bases between the germline ends. Germline CDR1 reads SGHRS; CDR2 reads YFSETQ. The CDR3 sequence is 13 residues long. The DNA for the CDR3 is TGCGCCAGCAGCTTGGATGCAGTTTATGGCTACACCTTC. It encodes CASSLDAVYGYTF.

This clonotype was counted ten times or more. This chain connects TRBV20-1 to TRBJ1-6; D perhaps matches TRBD1 (5 bases). V lost 4 bases and J lost 0, with 19 bases in between. CDR1 is DFQATT and CDR2 is SNEGSKA in the germline V gene (reference sequence). The CDR3 runs 18 residues. CDR3 in amino acids: CSATGSDSPSSYNSPLHF. The CDR3 nucleotides are TGCAGTGCTACGGGGTCCGACAGTCCCAGCTCCTATAATTCACCCCTCCACTTT.

This clonotype came up many times. This rearrangement joins TRBV2 to TRBJ1-1; the D gene is possibly TRBD1 (5 bases). CDR1 SNHLY and CDR2 FYNNEI come from the germline V gene. V gave up 0 bases and J gave up 1 base, with 6 bases separating them. The CDR3 is 14 residues long. The CDR3 here is CASSEARANTEAFF. The CDR3 DNA reads as TGTGCCAGCAGTGAAGCCAGGGCGAACACTGAAGCTTTCTTT.

This rearrangement joins TRBV12-3 or TRBV12-4 to TRBJ2-3; D gene ambiguous. V shed 5 bases and J shed 1 base, with 7 bases lying between them. The CDR3 contains 13 residues. CDR3 loop: CASSLSRTDTQYF. The CDR3 coding sequence is TGTGCCAGCAGTCTCTCCCGCACAGATACGCAGTATTTT.

This clonotype was seen a few times. The genes are TRBV27 and TRBJ1-6; 7 bases agree with TRBD1. Germline CDR1 and CDR2: MNHEY and SMNVEV (reference sequence). The CDR3 has 15 amino acids. Germline trimming cut 3 bases from V and 7 bases from J; bases unmatched to any gene: 6. The CDR3 bases are TGTGCCAGCAGTTTGACAGGGAGGGGAAATTCACCCCTCCACTTT. Amino acid sequence: CASSLTGRGNSPLHF.

This clonotype was counted only a few times. The chain employs TRBV9 and TRBJ1-1; D call uncertain. This CDR3 region has 17 residues. CDR1 SGDLS and CDR2 YYNGEE come from the germline V gene. V lost 0 bases and J 2 bases, leaving 17 bases between the germline ends. The CDR3, as DNA: TGTGCCAGCAGCGTAGGGGGAAACGGACTGATAAACACTGAAGCTTTCTTT. Its translation is CASSVGGNGLINTEAFF.

This clonotype has ten or more counts. DNA for the CDR3: TGCGCCAGCAGCCGGGAGCGCTCTGGGAATGAAAAACTGTTTTTT. Translation gives CASSRERSGNEKLFF. The chain combines TRBV4-3 with TRBJ1-4; D gene unclear. This CDR3 is 15 amino acids long. The ends were cut back, 4 bases at V and 5 bases at J, with 14 bases in the middle. The germline V gene has CDR1 LGHNA and CDR2 YSLEER.

This clonotype was picked up many times. The chain combines TRBV24-1 with TRBJ2-7, with D possibly being TRBD1 (5 bases). The length of the CDR3 is 15 residues. V lost 2 bases and J lost 1, with 11 bases in between. Germline V lookup: CDR1 KGHDR, CDR2 SFDVKD. As DNA, the CDR3 is TGTGCCACCAGTGATTCAGGGTTTAGGTCCTACGAGCAGTACTTC. It codes for CATSDSGFRSYEQYF.

This clonotype showed up many times. The chain combines TRBV28 with TRBJ1-2; D gene uncertain. The germline V and J ends were trimmed by 5 bases and 6 bases, with 10 bases remaining between them. CDR1 MDHEN and CDR2 SYDVKM come from the germline V gene. This CDR3 contains 12 residues. CDR3 sequence (DNA): TGTGCCAGCAGTGTCCTAGAGAATGGCTACACCTTC. It yields the protein CASSVLENGYTF.

The DNA for the CDR3 is TGCGCCAGCAGCTCAACTAGCGGGGTTTACAATGAGCAGTTCTTC. The encoded protein is CASSSTSGVYNEQFF. The chain carries TRBV5-1 and TRBJ2-1, with 10 bases fitting TRBD2. V was pared by 3 bases and J by 4 bases, with 4 bases of the junction left unmatched. The CDR3 consists of 15 residues. CDR1 and CDR2 from the germline V gene are SGHRS and YFSETQ.

In this sample, this clonotype turned up many times. The chain combines TRBV20-1 with TRBJ1-1; D gene ambiguous. The germline V gene encodes CDR1 DFQATT and CDR2 SNEGSKA (reference sequence). The CDR3 has 16 amino acids. V lost 4 bases, J lost 3 bases, and 21 bases lay in between. The CDR3 nucleotides read TGCAGTGCTATTTCGTTCGACTCATCTTGGGACACTGAAGCTTTCTTT. Translated: CSAISFDSSWDTEAFF.

This clonotype was counted only a few times. This rearrangement joins TRBV2 to TRBJ2-5, with 7 positions matching TRBD1. This CDR3 region has 13 residues. With 4 bases clipped from V and 4 bases from J, the junction kept 3 bases outside the gene matches. The V gene's germline CDR1 is SNHLY and CDR2 FYNNEI. CDR3 protein: CASSGTGRETQYF. CDR3 nucleotides: TGTGCCAGCAGTGGGACAGGACGAGAGACCCAGTACTTC.

This clonotype appeared many times. CDR3 region: CASSPPPGAQPQHF. CDR3 nucleotides: TGTGCCAGCTCACCACCTCCGGGTGCTCAGCCCCAGCATTTT. J is TRBJ1-5 and V is TRBV18; D unresolved. The CDR3 consists of 14 residues. Germline lookup yields CDR1 KGHSH and CDR2 LQKENI. V dropped 0 bases and J dropped 6 bases, with 9 bases sitting between them. Full variable domain (outside the CDR3, taken from reference TRBV18 and TRBJ1-5): NAGVMQNPRHLVRRRGQEARLRCSPMKGHSHVYWYRQLPEEGLKFMVYLQKENIIDESGMPKERFSAEFPKEGPSILRIQQVVRGDSAAYFCASSPPPGAQPQHFGDGTRLSIL.